This T cell receptor (beta chain) was sequenced during a study of response to subunit inactivated influenza vaccine. Of note for this clonotype: This may come from a read error, since a much larger clone is one base off.

Germline V gives CDR1 LGHDT, CDR2 YNNKEL (reference sequence). Trimming left V 6 bases short and J 4 bases short, with 12 bases between. The CDR3 sequence is 13 residues long. TCRdb reanalysed the RT-PCR reads using MiXCR and keeps one entry per CDR3 protein. Among 500,000 to 700,000 distinct CDR3 sequences listed, less than 25% were seen once. These data also formed part of another study, on T cells expressing NK-cell markers. From that report: Generation of TCR beta cDNA was performed by 5'RACE template switching incorporating UMIs. The TCR beta repertoires were obtained from sorted CD3+CD56+NKG2C+, CD3+CD56+NKG2C- and CD3+CD56-NKG2C+ T cells. There were seven HCMV-seropositive donors and one seronegative donor among the eight sequenced. Dominant NKG2C+ clonotypes were found to form about 1.0-7.5% of CD8+ T cells in a handful of donors. Expanded NKG2C+ T cell clones had unclear HCMV specificity.

Sequences were derived from CD4+ T cells sorted from PBMCs, sampled 11 to 12 days after vaccination. The chain couples TRBV3-1 to TRBJ1-2; D is unclear. This clonotype originated in a man aged 50 or older who received an inactivated influenza vaccine. The CDR3 sequence is CASSYKALYGYTF. CDR3 coding DNA: TGTGCCAGCAGTTACAAGGCCCTCTATGGCTACACCTTC.